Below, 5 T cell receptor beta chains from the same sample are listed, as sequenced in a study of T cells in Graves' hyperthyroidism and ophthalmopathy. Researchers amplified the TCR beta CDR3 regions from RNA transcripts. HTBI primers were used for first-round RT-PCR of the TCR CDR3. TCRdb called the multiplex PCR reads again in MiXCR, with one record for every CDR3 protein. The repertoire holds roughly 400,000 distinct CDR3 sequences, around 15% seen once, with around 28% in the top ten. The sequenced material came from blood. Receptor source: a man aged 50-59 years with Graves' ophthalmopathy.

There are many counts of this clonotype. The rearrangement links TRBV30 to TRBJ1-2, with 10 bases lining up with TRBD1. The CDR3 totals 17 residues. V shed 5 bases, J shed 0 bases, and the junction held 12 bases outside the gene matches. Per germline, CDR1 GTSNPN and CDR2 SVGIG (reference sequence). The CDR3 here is CAWDYKTGGRANYGYTF. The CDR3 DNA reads TGTGCCTGGGATTACAAGACAGGGGGCCGAGCTAACTATGGCTACACCTTC.

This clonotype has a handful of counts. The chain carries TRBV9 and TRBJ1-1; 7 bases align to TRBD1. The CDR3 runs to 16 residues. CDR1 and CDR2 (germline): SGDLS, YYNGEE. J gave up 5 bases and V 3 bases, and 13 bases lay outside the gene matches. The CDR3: CASSASSRQGGTEAFF. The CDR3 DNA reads TGTGCCAGCAGCGCGTCGTCGAGACAGGGTGGAACTGAAGCTTTCTTT.

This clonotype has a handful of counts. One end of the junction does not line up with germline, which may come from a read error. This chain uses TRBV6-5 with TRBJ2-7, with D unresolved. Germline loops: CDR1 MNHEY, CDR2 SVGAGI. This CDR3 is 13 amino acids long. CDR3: CASSYSTGDERYF. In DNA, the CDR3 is TGTGCCAGCAGTTACTCGACTGGAGACGAGCGGTACTTC.

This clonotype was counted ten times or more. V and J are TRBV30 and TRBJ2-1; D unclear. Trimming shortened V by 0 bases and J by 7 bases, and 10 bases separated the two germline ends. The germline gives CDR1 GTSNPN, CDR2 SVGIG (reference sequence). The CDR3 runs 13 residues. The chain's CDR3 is CAWSVLQFNEQFF. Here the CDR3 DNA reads TGTGCCTGGAGTGTACTGCAGTTTAATGAGCAGTTCTTC.

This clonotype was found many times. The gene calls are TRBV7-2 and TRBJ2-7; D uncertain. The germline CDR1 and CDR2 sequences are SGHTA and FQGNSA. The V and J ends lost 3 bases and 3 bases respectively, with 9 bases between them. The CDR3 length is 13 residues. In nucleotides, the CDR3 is TGTGCCAGCAGCTTCCAGGAACGCTACGAGCAGTACTTC. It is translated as CASSFQERYEQYF.